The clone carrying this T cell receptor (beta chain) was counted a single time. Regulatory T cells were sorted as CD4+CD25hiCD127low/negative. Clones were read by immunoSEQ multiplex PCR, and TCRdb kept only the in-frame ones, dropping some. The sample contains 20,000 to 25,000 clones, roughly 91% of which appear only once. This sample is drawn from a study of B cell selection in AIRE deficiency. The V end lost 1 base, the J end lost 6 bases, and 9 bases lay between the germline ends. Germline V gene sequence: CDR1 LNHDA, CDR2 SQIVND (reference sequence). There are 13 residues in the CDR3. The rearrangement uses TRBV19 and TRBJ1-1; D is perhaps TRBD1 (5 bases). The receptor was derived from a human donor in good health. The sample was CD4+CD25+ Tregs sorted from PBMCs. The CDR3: CASSIVGGAEAFF. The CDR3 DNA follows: TGTGCCAGTAGTATAGTGGGGGGGGCTGAAGCTTTCTTT.